What follows are 2 T cell receptor beta chains derived from one specimen sequenced in a study of blood T cells in healthy people across ages. Then a second PCR, running roughly 6 to 12 cycles, was carried out with a sample-barcoded 5' primer and a J-beta primer mix. Each CDR3 protein gets one entry after TCRdb re-called the 5' RACE reads with MiXCR. Here the sample spans 800,000 to 950,000 distinct CDR3 sequences, 30% to 45% being singletons. Sequenced sample: blood. Receptors were obtained from a man between 18 and 35 years old in good health.

This chain joins TRBV30 and TRBJ2-7; D possibly uses TRBD1 or TRBD2 (5 bases each). Germline assignment: CDR1 GTSNPN and CDR2 SVGIG (reference sequence). The CDR3 is 15 amino acids. The germline V and J ends were trimmed by 3 bases and 1 base, with 16 bases remaining between them. As DNA, the CDR3 is TGTGCCTGGAGGGGGTGGAGGAAGGGGTCCTACGAGCAGTACTTC. This translates into CAWRGWRKGSYEQYF.

This clonotype occurred once. This chain connects TRBV6-5 to TRBJ2-7; D is tentatively TRBD1 or TRBD2 (5 bases each). The CDR3 covers 14 residues. The V end lost 6 bases, the J end lost 2 bases, and 14 bases lay between the germline ends. Per the germline V gene, CDR1 is MNHEY and CDR2 is SVGAGI. CDR3 sequence reads: CASRRTEGPYEQYF. The CDR3 DNA sequence: TGTGCCAGCAGACGTACAGAGGGACCCTACGAGCAGTACTTC.